This T cell receptor beta chain was obtained from a study of CD8 T cells in ankylosing spondylitis. TCR beta libraries were made by quantitative 5'-RACE with molecular barcodes. TCRdb redid the calling of the 5' RACE reads with MiXCR, one entry per CDR3 protein. The sample gives about 340,000 distinct CDR3 sequences, 14% to 15% of which show up once; roughly 1.1% is in the top ten. This clonotype appeared a few times. No antigen is known for it. Notes on the study in general: Some of the motif variants had earlier been found in reactive arthritis patients' fluid and blood. Ankylosing spondylitis blood appeared to carry a characteristic TCR beta motif of several highly homologous variants. Reportedly, matched ankylosing spondylitis synovial fluid was significantly enriched for disease-linked clones.

Germline assignment: CDR1 MNHNS and CDR2 SASEGT. V lost 3 bases to trimming and J lost 4 bases; unmatched junction nucleotides: 3. CDR3 length equals 14 residues. The sequenced sample was blood, either unsorted or a sorted T cell fraction (not recorded which). The origin of this receptor is a male donor with ankylosing spondylitis or in good health (not recorded which). This sequence joins TRBV6-1 and TRBJ1-1, with 9 bases aligning to TRBD1. The CDR3 spells CASSDRDRATEAFF. CDR3 bases: TGTGCCAGCAGTGACCGGGACAGGGCCACTGAAGCTTTCTTT.